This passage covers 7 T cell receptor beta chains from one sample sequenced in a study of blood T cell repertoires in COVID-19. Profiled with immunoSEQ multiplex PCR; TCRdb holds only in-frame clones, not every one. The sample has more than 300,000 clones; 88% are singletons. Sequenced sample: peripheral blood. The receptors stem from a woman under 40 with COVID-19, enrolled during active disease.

CDR3 in amino acids: CAGASTGGGLGYTF. The CDR3 coding sequence is TGTGCTGGGGCGTCTACCGGCGGGGGGCTTGGCTACACCTTC. The rearrangement links TRBV2 to TRBJ1-2; D may be TRBD1 (6 bases). Germline CDR1 and CDR2: SNHLY and FYNNEI. The CDR3 runs 14 residues.

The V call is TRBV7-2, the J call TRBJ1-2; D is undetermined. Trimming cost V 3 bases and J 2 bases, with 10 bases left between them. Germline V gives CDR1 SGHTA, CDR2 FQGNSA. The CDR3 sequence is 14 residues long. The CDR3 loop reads CASSLVRRNYGYTF. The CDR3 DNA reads TGTGCCAGCAGCTTGGTCCGGCGGAACTATGGCTACACCTTC.

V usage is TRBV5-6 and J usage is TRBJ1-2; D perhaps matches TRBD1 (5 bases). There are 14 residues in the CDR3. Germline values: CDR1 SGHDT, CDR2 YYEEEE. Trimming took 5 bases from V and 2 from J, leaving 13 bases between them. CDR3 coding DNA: TGTGCCAGCAGGGGTGGACATGGAAACTATGGCTACACCTTC. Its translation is CASRGGHGNYGYTF.

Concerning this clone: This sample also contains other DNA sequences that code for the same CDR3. The CDR3 nucleotides are TGTGCCAGCAGACCTACAGGGGGCCACTATGGCTACACCTTC. Encoded protein: CASRPTGGHYGYTF. The rearrangement joins TRBV6-5 to TRBJ1-2; 9 bases map to TRBD1. The CDR3 covers 14 residues. The germline V gene encodes CDR1 MNHEY and CDR2 SVGAGI. J lost 3 bases, V lost 6 bases, and 5 bases had no gene match.

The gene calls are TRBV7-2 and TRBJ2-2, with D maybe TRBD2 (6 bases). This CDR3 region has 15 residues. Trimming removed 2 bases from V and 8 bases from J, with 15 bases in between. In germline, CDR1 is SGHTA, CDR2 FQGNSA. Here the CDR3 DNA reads TGTGCCAGCAGCTTACTAGGAGGGAACAGTGGGGAGCTGTTTTTT. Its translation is CASSLLGGNSGELFF.

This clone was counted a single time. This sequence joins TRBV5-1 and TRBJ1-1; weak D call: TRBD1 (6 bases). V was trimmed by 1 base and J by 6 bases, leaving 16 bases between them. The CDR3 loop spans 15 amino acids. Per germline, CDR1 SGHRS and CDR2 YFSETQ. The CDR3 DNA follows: TGCGCCAGCAGCTTGAAGCAGGGGAATCGGCCTGAAGCTTTCTTT. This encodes CASSLKQGNRPEAFF.

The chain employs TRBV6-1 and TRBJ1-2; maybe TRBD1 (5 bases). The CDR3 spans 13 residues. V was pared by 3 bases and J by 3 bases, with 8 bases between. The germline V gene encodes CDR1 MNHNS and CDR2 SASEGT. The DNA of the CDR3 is TGTGCCAGCAGTGACAGGGCCCACTATGGCTACACCTTC. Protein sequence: CASSDRAHYGYTF.